Below are 21 T cell receptor beta chains sequenced from a single sample in a study of cytomegalovirus exposure and HLA in healthy donors. Measured with immunoSEQ multiplex PCR; TCRdb has only the in-frame clones, and not every one. The table lists some 77,000 clones, 85% to 95% of them singletons. Input material: PBMCs. The receptor set was obtained from a man between 18 and 35 years old in good health and CMV-seropositive.

The CDR3 loop reads CASSTYREWNTEAFF. The DNA of the CDR3 is TGTGCCAGCAGTACATACAGGGAATGGAACACTGAAGCTTTCTTT. This chain links TRBV6-1 with TRBJ1-1; perhaps TRBD1 as D (6 bases). Trimming removed 5 bases from V and 1 base from J, with 14 bases in between. This CDR3 has 15 residues. Germline V gene sequence: CDR1 MNHNS, CDR2 SASEGT.

V gene TRBV29-1 combines with J gene TRBJ2-2; TRBD2 aligns across 9 bases. With V trimmed by 6 bases and J by 3 bases, 17 bases remained unmatched. The germline V gene encodes CDR1 SQVTM and CDR2 ANQGSEA. The CDR3 is made up of 18 amino acids. CDR3 coding DNA: TGCAGCGTCCCGTCCCAAGAATTAGCGGGAGAGGACACCGGGGAGCTGTTTTTT. As protein: CSVPSQELAGEDTGELFF.

The chain carries TRBV5-1 and TRBJ2-7, with 10 bases identical to TRBD1. The CDR3 consists of 15 residues. V lost 2 bases and J lost 2; bases outside the gene matches: 4. Germline CDR1 and CDR2: SGHRS and YFSETQ. CDR3 protein: CASSFSGQGPYEQYF. The CDR3 DNA is TGCGCCAGCAGCTTTTCGGGACAGGGGCCCTACGAGCAGTACTTC.

V is TRBV6-1 and J is TRBJ2-2; TRBD1 might be the D (5 bases). The germline V gene encodes CDR1 MNHNS and CDR2 SASEGT. Deletions cut 6 bases from V and 1 base from J, with 12 bases between. This CDR3 spans 15 amino acids. The CDR3 DNA sequence: TGTGCCAGCAGGGTACAGGTGGAGAACACCGGGGAGCTGTTTTTT. It encodes CASRVQVENTGELFF.

The chain combines TRBV11-2 with TRBJ2-7; D might be TRBD2 (6 bases). The CDR3 loop spans 13 amino acids. V was clipped by 5 bases and J by 4 bases, with 12 bases between them. CDR1 and CDR2 (germline): SGHAT, FQNNGV. Here the CDR3 reads CASSPSGRYEQYF. The CDR3 nucleotides read TGTGCCAGCAGCCCCTCGGGGAGGTACGAGCAGTACTTC.

The chain links TRBV1 to TRBJ1-1; the D call of TRBD1 is as the table states it, not checked on the DNA. TRBV1 is an annotated pseudogene. CDR3 size: 16 residues. CDR3 sequence reads: CTSSQMAQGENTEAFF. DNA of the CDR3: TGCACCAGCAGCCAGATGGCACAGGGGGAGAACACTGAAGCTTTCTTT.

This chain links TRBV6-5 with TRBJ2-7, with D possibly matching TRBD1 (6 bases). Looked up from germline, CDR1 is MNHEY and CDR2 is SVGAGI. V was clipped by 6 bases and J by 4 bases, with 19 bases between them. This CDR3 spans 15 amino acids. CDR3 protein: CASRYSRDKTYEQYF. The CDR3 nucleotides are TGTGCCAGCAGATACAGCCGGGACAAAACATACGAGCAGTACTTC.

In this sample, this clone turned up once. This rearrangement joins TRBV19 to TRBJ2-2; D may be TRBD2 (5 bases). The germline V gene encodes CDR1 LNHDA and CDR2 SQIVND (reference sequence). The V end was cut by 7 bases, the J end by 2 bases, with 11 bases between. The CDR3 is made up of 14 amino acids. CDR3 amino acids: CASTPGYNTGELFF. The CDR3 DNA is TGTGCCAGTACCCCGGGATACAACACCGGGGAGCTGTTTTTT.

The chain joins TRBV11-2 to TRBJ2-7, with D possibly matching TRBD2 (5 bases). V lost 5 bases, J lost 2 bases, and 19 bases lay in between. This CDR3 is 16 amino acids long. Per the germline V gene, CDR1 is SGHAT and CDR2 is FQNNGV. In nucleotides, the CDR3 is TGTGCCAGCAGCCGCCTAGGCGGGCTACTTACCTACGAGCAGTACTTC. Amino acid sequence: CASSRLGGLLTYEQYF.

The V call is TRBV7-8, the J call TRBJ2-3; no clear D gene. The CDR3 extends over 13 amino acids. Trimming pared 5 bases from V and 1 base from J, leaving 7 bases between. The germline gives CDR1 SGHVS, CDR2 FQNEAQ. The CDR3, as DNA: TGTGCCAGCAGCACGGCGGGCACAGATACGCAGTATTTT. Its translation is CASSTAGTDTQYF.

V is TRBV7-8 and J is TRBJ2-7; D is possibly TRBD2 (5 bases). This CDR3 has 15 amino acids. CDR1 and CDR2 (germline): SGHVS, FQNEAQ. Trimming removed 5 bases from V and 2 bases from J, with 16 bases in between. CDR3: CASSGGLMGPYEQYF. The CDR3 region has the DNA TGTGCCAGCAGCGGAGGTTTGATGGGCCCCTACGAGCAGTACTTC.

The rearrangement links TRBV5-1 to TRBJ1-1; 7 bases map to TRBD1. With 4 bases clipped from V and 0 bases from J, the junction kept 3 bases outside the gene matches. Germline CDR1 and CDR2: SGHRS and YFSETQ. The CDR3 has 14 amino acids. CDR3 loop: CASSPGTVNTEAFF. CDR3 in DNA: TGCGCCAGCAGCCCCGGGACAGTGAACACTGAAGCTTTCTTT.

This sequence joins TRBV28 and TRBJ1-2, with D possibly matching TRBD1 (5 bases). The V gene lost 2 bases and the J gene lost 4 bases, with 8 bases spanning the gap. Per the germline V gene, CDR1 is MDHEN and CDR2 is SYDVKM. CDR3 length: 13 residues. CDR3 sequence: CASSLGGVYGYTF. CDR3 bases: TGTGCCAGCAGTTTAGGAGGGGTCTATGGCTACACCTTC.

V usage is TRBV28 and J usage is TRBJ1-2; weak D call: TRBD1 (5 bases). Germline CDR1 and CDR2: MDHEN and SYDVKM. The CDR3 runs 12 residues. Trimming took off 3 bases at V and 5 bases at J, with 7 bases between the two ends. The CDR3 loop is CASSLQGYGYTF. CDR3 nucleotides: TGTGCCAGCAGTTTGCAGGGTTATGGCTACACCTTC.

The chain links TRBV6-5 to TRBJ1-1; 7 bases agree with TRBD1. The CDR3 loop spans 14 amino acids. CDR1 is MNHEY and CDR2 is SVGAGI in the germline V gene. J was trimmed by 5 bases and V by 5 bases; bases with no gene match: 8. The CDR3 DNA reads TGTGCCAGCAGTCCGACAGGGACGGGGACTGAAGCTTTCTTT. Translated, it gives CASSPTGTGTEAFF.

The DNA for the CDR3 is TGTGCCAGCAGAGATAGCGGGAGTTCCTACAATGAGCAGTTCTTC. Its translation is CASRDSGSSYNEQFF. The chain uses TRBV27 and TRBJ2-1, with 9 bases identical to TRBD2. CDR1 is MNHEY, CDR2 SMNVEV, per germline (reference sequence). J lost 1 base, V lost 6 bases, and 4 bases had no gene match. This CDR3 is 15 amino acids long.

The chain links TRBV2 to TRBJ1-3, with a weak D call TRBD1 (6 bases). With 5 bases removed from V and 0 bases from J, the gap between germline ends came to 20 bases. CDR1 is SNHLY and CDR2 is FYNNEI in the germline V gene. CDR3 length equals 18 residues. The CDR3 nucleotides read TGTGCCAGCAGTACCGACAGGCTGAATCCAAACTCTGGAAACACCATATATTTT. It yields the protein CASSTDRLNPNSGNTIYF.

The chain combines TRBV4-1 with TRBJ2-1; tentatively, D is TRBD2 (6 bases). Germline CDR1 reads MGHRA; CDR2 reads YSYEKL. This CDR3 is 16 amino acids long. V was clipped by 0 bases and J by 0 bases, with 9 bases between them. CDR3 in DNA: TGCGCCAGCAGCCAAGAAATCGGGGGCTCCTACAATGAGCAGTTCTTC. It encodes CASSQEIGGSYNEQFF.

The gene calls are TRBV7-9 and TRBJ2-3; tentatively, D is TRBD1 (6 bases). This CDR3 has 15 amino acids. V was clipped by 3 bases and J by 0 bases, with 10 bases between them. CDR1 is SEHNR and CDR2 is FQNEAQ in the germline V gene (reference sequence). In DNA, the CDR3 is TGTGCCAGCAGCTTCGGTCAGGGGAGCACAGATACGCAGTATTTT. Translating gives CASSFGQGSTDTQYF.

The rearrangement uses TRBV5-1 and TRBJ2-3, with D tentatively TRBD1 (6 bases). This CDR3 is built from 15 residues. Deletions cut 3 bases from V and 3 bases from J, with 14 bases between. Germline V lookup: CDR1 SGHRS, CDR2 YFSETQ. The CDR3 protein is CASSSQGVSTDTQYF. CDR3 nucleotides: TGCGCCAGCAGCTCACAGGGAGTATCTACAGATACGCAGTATTTT.

This clone was seen more than once but under ten times. This chain connects TRBV7-8 to TRBJ2-3; 9 bases are a match to TRBD1. The CDR3 is 17 residues long. The germline CDR1 and CDR2 sequences are SGHVS and FQNEAQ. J lost 4 bases, V lost 4 bases, and 12 bases had no gene match. The CDR3 DNA reads as TGTGCCAGCAGCTCCTTAGGACAGGGGAGTAAATCAGATACGCAGTATTTT. It yields the protein CASSSLGQGSKSDTQYF.